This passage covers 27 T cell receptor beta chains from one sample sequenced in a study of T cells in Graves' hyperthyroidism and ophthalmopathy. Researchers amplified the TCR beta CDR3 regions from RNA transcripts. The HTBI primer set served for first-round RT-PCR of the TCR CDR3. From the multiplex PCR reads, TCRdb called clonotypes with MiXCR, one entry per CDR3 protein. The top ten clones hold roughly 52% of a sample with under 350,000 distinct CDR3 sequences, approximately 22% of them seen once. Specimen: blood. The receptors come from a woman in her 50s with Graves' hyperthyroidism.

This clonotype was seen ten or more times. This CDR3 is CASTLFGTSGRRGYEQYF. CDR3 nucleotides: TGTGCCAGCACCCTATTTGGGACTAGCGGGAGGAGGGGATACGAGCAGTACTTC. The J gene is TRBJ2-7, the V gene TRBV2; TRBD2 matches 15 bases. With V trimmed by 7 bases and J by 4 bases, 14 bases remained unmatched. Germline-derived CDR1 and CDR2 are SNHLY and FYNNEI. CDR3 size: 18 residues.

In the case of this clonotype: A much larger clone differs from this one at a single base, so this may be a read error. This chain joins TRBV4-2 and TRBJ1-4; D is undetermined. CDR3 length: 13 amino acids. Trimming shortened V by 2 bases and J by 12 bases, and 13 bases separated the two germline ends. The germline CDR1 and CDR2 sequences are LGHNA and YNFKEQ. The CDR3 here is CASSQFRQEELFF. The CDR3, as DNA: TGTGCCAGCAGCCAATTTAGGCAAGAAGAACTGTTTTTT.

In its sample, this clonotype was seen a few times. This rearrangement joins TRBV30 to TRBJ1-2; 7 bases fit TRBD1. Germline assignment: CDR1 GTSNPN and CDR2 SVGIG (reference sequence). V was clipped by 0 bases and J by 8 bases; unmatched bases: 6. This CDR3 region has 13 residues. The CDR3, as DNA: TGTGCCTGGAGTGTAGGGGGCCTCGGGGGCTACACCTTC. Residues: CAWSVGGLGGYTF.

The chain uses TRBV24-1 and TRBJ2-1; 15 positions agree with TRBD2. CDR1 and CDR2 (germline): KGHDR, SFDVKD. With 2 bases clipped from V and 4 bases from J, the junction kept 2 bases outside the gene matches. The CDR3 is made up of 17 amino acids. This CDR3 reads CATSDSGLAGGYNEQFF. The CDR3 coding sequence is TGTGCCACCAGTGATTCCGGACTAGCGGGAGGGTACAATGAGCAGTTCTTC.

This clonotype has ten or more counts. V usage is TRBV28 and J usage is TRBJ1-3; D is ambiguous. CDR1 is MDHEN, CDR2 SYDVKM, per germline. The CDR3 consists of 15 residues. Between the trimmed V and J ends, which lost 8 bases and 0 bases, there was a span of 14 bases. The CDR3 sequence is CASHKDIPSGNTIYF. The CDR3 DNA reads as TGTGCCAGCCATAAAGACATTCCCTCTGGAAACACCATATATTTT.

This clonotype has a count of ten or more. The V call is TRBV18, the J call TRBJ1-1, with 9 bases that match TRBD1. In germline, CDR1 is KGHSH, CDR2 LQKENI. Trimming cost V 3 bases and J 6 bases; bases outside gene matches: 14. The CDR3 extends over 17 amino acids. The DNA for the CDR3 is TGTGCCAGCTCACCCGTGCCGGGACAGGGATCGAGGTCTGAAGCTTTCTTT. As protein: CASSPVPGQGSRSEAFF.

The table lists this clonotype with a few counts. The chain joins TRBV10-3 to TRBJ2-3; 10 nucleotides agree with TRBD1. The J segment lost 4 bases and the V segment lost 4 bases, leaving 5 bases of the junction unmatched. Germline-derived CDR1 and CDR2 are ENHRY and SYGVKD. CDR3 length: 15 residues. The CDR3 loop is CAISAVTGGADTQYF. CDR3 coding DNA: TGTGCCATCAGTGCGGTGACAGGGGGCGCAGATACGCAGTATTTT.

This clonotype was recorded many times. The CDR3 region is CASSQGKGTTEAFF. CDR3 nucleotides: TGTGCCAGCAGCCAAGGGAAAGGGACAACTGAAGCTTTCTTT. The chain is built from TRBV28 and TRBJ1-1; tentatively, D is TRBD1 (6 bases). Deletions cut 6 bases from V and 5 bases from J, with 16 bases between. CDR1 and CDR2 from the germline V gene are MDHEN and SYDVKM. The CDR3 sequence is 14 residues long. The variable domain in full, with the rest retrieved from reference TRBV28 and TRBJ1-1, is DVKVTQSSRYLVKRTGEKVFLECVQDMDHENMFWYRQDPGLGLRLIYFSYDVKMKEKGDIPEGYSVSREKKERFSLILESASTNQTSMYLCASSQGKGTTEAFFGQGTRLTVV.

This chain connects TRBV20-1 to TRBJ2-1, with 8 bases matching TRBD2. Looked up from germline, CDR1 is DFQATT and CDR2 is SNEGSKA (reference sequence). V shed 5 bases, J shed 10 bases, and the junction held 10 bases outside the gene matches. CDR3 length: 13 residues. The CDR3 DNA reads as TGCAGTGCTCCGGGAGGGGGGGTGGGCGAGCAGTTCTTC. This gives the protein CSAPGGGVGEQFF.

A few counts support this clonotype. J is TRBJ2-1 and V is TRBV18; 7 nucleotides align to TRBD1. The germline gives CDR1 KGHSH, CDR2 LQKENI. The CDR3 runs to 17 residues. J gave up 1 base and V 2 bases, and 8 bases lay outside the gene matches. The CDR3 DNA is TGTGCCAGCTCACCAAACACGGCGACAGGGTCCTACAATGAGCAGTTCTTC. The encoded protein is CASSPNTATGSYNEQFF.

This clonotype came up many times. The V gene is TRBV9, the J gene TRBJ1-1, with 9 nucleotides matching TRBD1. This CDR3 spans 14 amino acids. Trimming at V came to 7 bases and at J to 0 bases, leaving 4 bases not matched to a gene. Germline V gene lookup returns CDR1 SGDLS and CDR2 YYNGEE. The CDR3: CASGRDRVNTEAFF. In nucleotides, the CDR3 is TGTGCCAGCGGCCGGGACAGGGTGAACACTGAAGCTTTCTTT.

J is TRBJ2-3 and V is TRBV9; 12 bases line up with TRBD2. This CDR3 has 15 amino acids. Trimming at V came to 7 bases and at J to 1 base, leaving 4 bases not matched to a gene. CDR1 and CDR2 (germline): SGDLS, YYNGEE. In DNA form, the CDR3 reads TGTGCCAGCGGGAGGACTAGCGGGGGCACAGATACGCAGTATTTT. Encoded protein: CASGRTSGGTDTQYF. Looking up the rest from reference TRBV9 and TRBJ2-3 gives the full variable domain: DSGVTQTPKHLITATGQRVTLRCSPRSGDLSVYWYQQSLDQGLQFLIQYYNGEERAKGNILERFSAQQFPDLHSELNLSSLELGDSALYFCASGRTSGGTDTQYFGPGTRLTVL.

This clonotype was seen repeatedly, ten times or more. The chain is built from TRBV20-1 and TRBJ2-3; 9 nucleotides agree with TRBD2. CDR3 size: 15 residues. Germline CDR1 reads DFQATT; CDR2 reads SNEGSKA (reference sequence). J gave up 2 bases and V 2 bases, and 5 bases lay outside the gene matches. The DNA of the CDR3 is TGCAGTGCTAGATCGCTAGCGGGAAACACAGATACGCAGTATTTT. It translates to CSARSLAGNTDTQYF.

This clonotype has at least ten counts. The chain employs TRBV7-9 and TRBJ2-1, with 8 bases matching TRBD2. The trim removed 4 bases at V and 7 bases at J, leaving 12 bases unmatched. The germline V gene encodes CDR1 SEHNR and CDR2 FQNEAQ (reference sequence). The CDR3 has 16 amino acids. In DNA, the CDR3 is TGTGCCAGCAGCTCACGATCTCAGGGACTAGGGAATGAGCAGTTCTTC. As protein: CASSSRSQGLGNEQFF.

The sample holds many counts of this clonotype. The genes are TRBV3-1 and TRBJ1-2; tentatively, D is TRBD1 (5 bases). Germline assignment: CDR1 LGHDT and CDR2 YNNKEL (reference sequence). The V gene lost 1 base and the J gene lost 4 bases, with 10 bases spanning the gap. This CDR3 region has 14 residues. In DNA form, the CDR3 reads TGTGCCAGCAGCCAAGCCGAGAGGGGCTATGGCTACACCTTC. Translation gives CASSQAERGYGYTF.

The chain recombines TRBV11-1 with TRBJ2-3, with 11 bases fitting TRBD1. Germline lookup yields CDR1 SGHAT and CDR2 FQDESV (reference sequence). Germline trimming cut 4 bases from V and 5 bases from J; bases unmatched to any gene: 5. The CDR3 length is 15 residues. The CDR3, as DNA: TGTGCCAGCAGCTATGGACAGGGGGCGAAAGATACGCAGTATTTT. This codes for CASSYGQGAKDTQYF.

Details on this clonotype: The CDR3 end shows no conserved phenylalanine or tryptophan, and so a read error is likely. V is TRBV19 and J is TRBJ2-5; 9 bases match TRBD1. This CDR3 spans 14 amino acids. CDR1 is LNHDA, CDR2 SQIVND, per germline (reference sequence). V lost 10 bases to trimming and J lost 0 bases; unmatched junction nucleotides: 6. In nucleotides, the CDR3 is TGTGCCACAGGGACAGGGAAGAACCAAGAGACCCAGTACTTA. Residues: CATGTGKNQETQYL.

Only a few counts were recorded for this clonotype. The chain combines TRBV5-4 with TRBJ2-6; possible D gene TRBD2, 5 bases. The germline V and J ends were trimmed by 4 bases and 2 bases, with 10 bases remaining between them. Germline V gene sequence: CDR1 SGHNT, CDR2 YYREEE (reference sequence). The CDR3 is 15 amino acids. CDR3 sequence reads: CASSGKGAGANVLTF. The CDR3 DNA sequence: TGTGCCAGCAGCGGGAAGGGAGCTGGGGCCAACGTCCTGACTTTC.

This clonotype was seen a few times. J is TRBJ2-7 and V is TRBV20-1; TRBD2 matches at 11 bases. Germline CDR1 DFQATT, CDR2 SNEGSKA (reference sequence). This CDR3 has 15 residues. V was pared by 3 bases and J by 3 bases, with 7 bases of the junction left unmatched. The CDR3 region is CSARAGLAVFYEQYF. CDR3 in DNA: TGCAGTGCTAGGGCGGGACTAGCGGTTTTCTACGAGCAGTACTTC.

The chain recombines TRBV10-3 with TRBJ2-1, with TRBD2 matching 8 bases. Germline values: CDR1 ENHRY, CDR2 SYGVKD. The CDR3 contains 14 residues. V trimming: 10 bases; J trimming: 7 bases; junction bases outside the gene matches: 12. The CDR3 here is CATKRGSNQNEQFF. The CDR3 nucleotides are TGTGCCACCAAGCGGGGGTCTAACCAGAATGAGCAGTTCTTC.

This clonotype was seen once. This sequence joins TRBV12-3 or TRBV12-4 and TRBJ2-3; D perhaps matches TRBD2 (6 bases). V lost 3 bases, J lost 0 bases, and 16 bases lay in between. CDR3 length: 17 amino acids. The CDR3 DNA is TGTGCCAGCAGTTTCAGCCTAGCGAGTCCTAGCACAGATACGCAGTATTTT. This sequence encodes CASSFSLASPSTDTQYF.

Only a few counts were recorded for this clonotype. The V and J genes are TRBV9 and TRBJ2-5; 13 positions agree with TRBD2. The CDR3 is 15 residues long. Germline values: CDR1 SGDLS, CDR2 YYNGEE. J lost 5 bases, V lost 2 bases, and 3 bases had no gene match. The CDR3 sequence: CASSVGLAGVETQYF. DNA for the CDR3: TGTGCCAGCAGCGTTGGACTAGCGGGAGTGGAGACCCAGTACTTC.

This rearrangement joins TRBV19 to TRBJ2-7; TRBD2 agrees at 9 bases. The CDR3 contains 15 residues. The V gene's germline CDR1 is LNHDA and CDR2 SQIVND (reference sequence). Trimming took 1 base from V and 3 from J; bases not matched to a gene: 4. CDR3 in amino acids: CASSIGGSGGYEQYF. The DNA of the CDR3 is TGTGCCAGTAGTATAGGTGGTAGCGGGGGCTACGAGCAGTACTTC.

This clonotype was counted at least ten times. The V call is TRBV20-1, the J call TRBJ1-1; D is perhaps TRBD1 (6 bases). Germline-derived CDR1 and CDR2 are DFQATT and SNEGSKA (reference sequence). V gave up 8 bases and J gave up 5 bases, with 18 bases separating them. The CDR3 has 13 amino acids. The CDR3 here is CSTPGEGTTEAFF. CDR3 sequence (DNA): TGCAGTACTCCCGGGGAGGGGACAACTGAAGCTTTCTTT.

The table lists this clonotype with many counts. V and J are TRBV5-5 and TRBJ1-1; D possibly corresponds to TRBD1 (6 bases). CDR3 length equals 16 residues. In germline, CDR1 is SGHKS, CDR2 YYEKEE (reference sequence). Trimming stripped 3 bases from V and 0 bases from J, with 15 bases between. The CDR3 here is CASSSPGHYMNTEAFF. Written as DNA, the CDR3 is TGTGCCAGCAGCTCGCCGGGACATTACATGAACACTGAAGCTTTCTTT.

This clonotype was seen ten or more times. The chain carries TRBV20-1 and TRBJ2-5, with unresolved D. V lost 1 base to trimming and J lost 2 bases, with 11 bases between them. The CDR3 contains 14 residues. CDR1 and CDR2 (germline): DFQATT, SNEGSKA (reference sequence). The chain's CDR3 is CSARGWWGQETQYF. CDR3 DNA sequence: TGCAGTGCTAGAGGCTGGTGGGGACAAGAGACCCAGTACTTC.

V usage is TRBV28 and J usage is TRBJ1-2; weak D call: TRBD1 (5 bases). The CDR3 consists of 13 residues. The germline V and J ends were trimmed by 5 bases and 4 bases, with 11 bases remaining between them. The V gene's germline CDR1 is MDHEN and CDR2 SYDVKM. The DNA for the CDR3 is TGTGCCAGCAGTACAGCGAGGGGCTATGGCTACACCTTC. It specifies CASSTARGYGYTF.